Presented here are 15 T cell receptor beta chains from one specimen sequenced in a study of blood T cell repertoires in COVID-19. The method was immunoSEQ multiplex PCR; TCRdb's version includes in-frame clones alone and lacks a portion of them. The sample includes under 60,000 clones, more than 85% of them seen just once. Sequencing input: peripheral blood. The receptors derive from a man in his fifties with active COVID-19.

About this clone: Within the sample, other DNA sequences also encode this same CDR3. V is TRBV28 and J is TRBJ1-4; D is unclear. Germline V gene sequence: CDR1 MDHEN, CDR2 SYDVKM. CDR3 length: 14 amino acids. The V gene lost 3 bases and the J gene lost 4 bases, with 9 bases spanning the gap. CDR3 sequence (DNA): TGTGCCAGCAGTTTGAGAAAAGTTAATGAAAAACTGTTTTTT. This sequence encodes CASSLRKVNEKLFF.

The chain has TRBV2 and TRBJ1-2; D perhaps matches TRBD1 (5 bases). In germline, CDR1 is SNHLY, CDR2 FYNNEI. The V end was cut by 8 bases, the J end by 0 bases, with 13 bases between. The CDR3 runs 14 residues. The CDR3 DNA reads TGTGCCAGCCTGGCACCGGGGGCTAACTATGGCTACACCTTC. It specifies CASLAPGANYGYTF.

The rearrangement joins TRBV7-6 to TRBJ2-2; 12 nucleotides align to TRBD2. Germline values: CDR1 SGHVS, CDR2 FNYEAQ. This CDR3 has 16 amino acids. Germline trimming cut 2 bases from V and 3 bases from J; bases unmatched to any gene: 1. CDR3 DNA sequence: TGTGCCAGCAGCTTACTAGCGGGAGGGTACACCGGGGAGCTGTTTTTT. This gives the protein CASSLLAGGYTGELFF.

This chain's CDR3 is CASSLVAGGNTIYF. The DNA for the CDR3 is TGCGCCAGCAGCTTGGTAGCTGGTGGAAACACCATATATTTT. The chain combines TRBV5-1 with TRBJ1-3; no clear D gene. CDR3 length: 14 residues. Trimming took off 0 bases at V and 3 bases at J, with 7 bases between the two ends. Germline loops: CDR1 SGHRS, CDR2 YFSETQ.

CDR3 DNA: TGTGCCAGCAGCGTAGATGGATGGGACAGGGGGCAACTAGCCAAAAACATTCAGTACTTC. As protein: CASSVDGWDRGQLAKNIQYF. The rearrangement uses TRBV9 and TRBJ2-4; TRBD1 aligns across 12 bases. V was clipped by 0 bases and J by 0 bases; unmatched bases: 10. The germline V gene has CDR1 SGDLS and CDR2 YYNGEE. The CDR3 spans 20 residues.

The J gene is TRBJ2-5, the V gene TRBV5-1; TRBD2 matches at 8 bases. CDR1 and CDR2 from the germline V gene are SGHRS and YFSETQ. The CDR3 extends over 15 amino acids. The trim removed 2 bases at V and 0 bases at J, leaving 3 bases unmatched. CDR3 sequence reads: CASSFTGGYQETQYF. CDR3 DNA sequence: TGCGCCAGCAGCTTCACGGGGGGGTACCAAGAGACCCAGTACTTC.

The V and J genes are TRBV14 and TRBJ2-6, with D perhaps TRBD1 (6 bases). Germline CDR1 SGHDN, CDR2 FVKESK. The CDR3 runs to 14 residues. Trimming pared 4 bases from V and 3 bases from J, leaving 7 bases between. This CDR3 is CASSPTGGANVLTF. DNA for the CDR3: TGTGCCAGCAGCCCGACAGGTGGGGCCAACGTCCTGACTTTC.

This chain links TRBV18 with TRBJ2-3; possible D gene TRBD2, 6 bases. Germline CDR1 and CDR2: KGHSH and LQKENI. The CDR3 is 15 amino acids. The V end lost 7 bases, the J end lost 1 base, and 15 bases lay between the germline ends. In DNA form, the CDR3 reads TGTGCCAGCTTGGCCTGGGGGGAAGGCACAGATACGCAGTATTTT. It encodes CASLAWGEGTDTQYF.

The rearrangement joins TRBV9 to TRBJ2-7; the D gene is possibly TRBD1 (6 bases). Trimming shortened V by 4 bases and J by 0 bases, and 14 bases separated the two germline ends. The CDR3 length is 15 residues. Germline V gene data show CDR1 as SGDLS and CDR2 as YYNGEE. This chain's CDR3 is CASSPRQEISYEQYF. The CDR3 nucleotides are TGTGCCAGCAGCCCCCGACAGGAGATCTCCTACGAGCAGTACTTC.

The rearrangement uses TRBV5-1 and TRBJ2-7; D is unresolved. The germline CDR1 and CDR2 sequences are SGHRS and YFSETQ. CDR3 length: 14 amino acids. V lost 3 bases and J 0 bases, leaving 10 bases between the germline ends. Written as DNA, the CDR3 is TGCGCCAGCAGCTCTCAGTCCCTCTCCTACGAGCAGTACTTC. This codes for CASSSQSLSYEQYF.

V gene TRBV5-6 combines with J gene TRBJ1-2, with 12 bases matching TRBD1. The germline V gene encodes CDR1 SGHDT and CDR2 YYEEEE. This CDR3 is built from 16 residues. J gave up 3 bases and V 3 bases, and 6 bases lay outside the gene matches. In DNA form, the CDR3 reads TGTGCCAGCAGCTCCGGGACAGGGGGCCGGGACTATGGCTACACCTTC. Translated, it gives CASSSGTGGRDYGYTF.

The CDR3 DNA reads as TGTGCCAGCAGTGAAGGGGCAGGGACTTACTATGGCTACACCTTC. The encoded protein is CASSEGAGTYYGYTF. This chain connects TRBV25-1 to TRBJ1-2; tentatively, D is TRBD1 (5 bases). Trimming took 2 bases from V and 3 from J, leaving 13 bases between them. This CDR3 contains 15 residues. CDR1 is MGHDK and CDR2 is SYGVNS in the germline V gene.

The genes are TRBV5-6 and TRBJ1-1, with D uncertain. Per germline, CDR1 SGHDT and CDR2 YYEEEE. The CDR3 consists of 12 residues. Trimming took off 1 base at V and 5 bases at J, with 6 bases between the two ends. As DNA, the CDR3 is TGTGCCAGCAGCTTGTGGGAGACTGAAGCTTTCTTT. Translation gives CASSLWETEAFF.

This clone occurred a few times. The CDR3 sequence: CSAGTGGSTGELFF. DNA for the CDR3: TGCAGCGCTGGGACAGGTGGTTCCACCGGGGAGCTGTTTTTT. The genes are TRBV29-1 and TRBJ2-2; 8 bases are shared with TRBD1. The CDR3 sequence is 14 residues long. J was trimmed by 4 bases and V by 7 bases; bases with no gene match: 8. CDR1 and CDR2 from the germline V gene are SQVTM and ANQGSEA.

J is TRBJ1-1 and V is TRBV27, with D tentatively TRBD1 (6 bases). Trimming removed 6 bases at V and 0 bases at J, with 11 bases between. Germline V gives CDR1 MNHEY, CDR2 SMNVEV (reference sequence). There are 14 residues in the CDR3. CDR3 bases: TGTGCCAGCAGAAAACAGGGCTTGAACACTGAAGCTTTCTTT. It codes for CASRKQGLNTEAFF.